This is a list of T cell receptor beta chains from one sample in a study of T-cell reconstitution after alpha-beta-depleted transplantation in children. Each CDR3 protein gets one entry after TCRdb re-called the PCR reads with MiXCR. The data show 90,000 to 100,000 distinct CDR3 sequences, 9% to 15% seen once. The sequences come from PBMCs from the stem cell graft donor, collected from the stem cell graft. These receptors all come from a human donor who donated a stem cell graft to a child with inherited bone marrow failure. Each CDR3 is given with its conserved first and last residue. Each record gives: clone size, J gene, V gene, CDR3 protein. The size of a clone is reported for some rows only, either as once, few or many, or as a class for expanded clones.

few	TRBJ2-3	TRBV30	CAWRSGFREADTQYF
few	TRBJ2-7	TRBV7-9	CASSLVGHLSSYEQYF
many	TRBJ2-2	TRBV25-1	CASSESGEAANTGELFF
many	TRBJ1-1	TRBV6-5	CVTHRGPEAFF
many	TRBJ2-3	TRBV20-1	CSAPTSLDTQYF
NA	TRBJ1-2	TRBV5-1	CASRDLANYGYTF
many	TRBJ1-5	TRBV3-1	CASSYSSLNQPQHF
NA	TRBJ2-7	TRBV5-6	CASSYLTSGDSYEQYF
many	TRBJ1-5	TRBV3-1	CASSRLLGQPQHF
many	TRBJ1-1	TRBV5-6	CASSSGQGGEGRTEAFF
many	TRBJ1-4	TRBV5-1	CASSWGGSAEEKLFF
many	TRBJ2-7	TRBV9	CASSAGWEGLGEQYF
many	TRBJ1-1	TRBV6-2/TRBV6-3	CASRANMNTEAFF
many	TRBJ1-1	TRBV5-1	CASSAGYRGVTEAFF